This is a list of T cell receptor beta chains from one sample in a study of cytomegalovirus exposure and HLA in healthy donors. Generated by immunoSEQ multiplex PCR, the TCRdb table keeps only in-frame clones and is missing some. The table lists 180,000 or so clones, roughly 80% of them singletons, with about 7.6% in the top ten. The sample taken for sequencing was PBMCs. These receptors were obtained from a woman aged 40 to 49 in good health and CMV-seropositive. Both conserved end residues are part of each CDR3. The order of the fields is J gene, clone size, D gene, V gene, CDR3 DNA, CDR3 protein. A D gene is named only where the DNA matches it firmly. Clone size, where shown, is once, few, many, or a class for clones that have expanded.

j_call: TRBJ2-2
clone_size: NA
d_call: NA
v_call: TRBV30
cdr3_nt: TGTGCCTGGAGTGTACGCAGGGATTTCGGGGAGCTGTTTTTT
cdr3_aa: CAWSVRRDFGELFF

j_call: TRBJ2-1
clone_size: NA
d_call: TRBD2
v_call: TRBV5-1
cdr3_nt: TGCGCCAGCAGCTTGGCGTGGACTAGCGTCTACAATGAGCAGTTCTTC
cdr3_aa: CASSLAWTSVYNEQFF

j_call: TRBJ2-5
clone_size: NA
d_call: TRBD2
v_call: TRBV4-2
cdr3_nt: TGTGCCAGCAGCCAGGGACTAGCGGAACAAGAGACCCAGTACTTC
cdr3_aa: CASSQGLAEQETQYF

j_call: TRBJ1-6
clone_size: NA
d_call: NA
v_call: TRBV28
cdr3_nt: TGTGCCAGCAGTTTCCACAGGGACGGGACACCCCTCCACTTT
cdr3_aa: CASSFHRDGTPLHF

j_call: TRBJ2-7
clone_size: NA
d_call: TRBD1
v_call: TRBV6-1
cdr3_nt: TGTGCCAGCAGTTGGGACAGGGTTTACGAGCAGTACTTC
cdr3_aa: CASSWDRVYEQYF

j_call: TRBJ2-2
clone_size: NA
d_call: NA
v_call: TRBV29-1
cdr3_nt: TGCAGCGGGCTGGGGGCCGGGGTCGGGGAGCTGTTTTTT
cdr3_aa: CSGLGAGVGELFF

j_call: TRBJ1-6
clone_size: NA
d_call: NA
v_call: TRBV29-1
cdr3_nt: TGCAGCGTTGGCACAGATTATAATTCACCCCTCCACTTT
cdr3_aa: CSVGTDYNSPLHF

j_call: TRBJ1-2
clone_size: NA
d_call: NA
v_call: TRBV30
cdr3_nt: TGTGCCTGGAGTGTCGGCGGGCGCTATGGCTACACCTTC
cdr3_aa: CAWSVGGRYGYTF

j_call: TRBJ2-3
clone_size: NA
d_call: TRBD2
v_call: TRBV6-4
cdr3_nt: TGTGCCAGCAGTACCGGGACTAGTCCTGATACGCAGTATTTT
cdr3_aa: CASSTGTSPDTQYF

j_call: TRBJ2-7
clone_size: NA
d_call: NA
v_call: TRBV9
cdr3_nt: TGTGCCAGCAGCGTAGACTACTCCGAGGCCTACGAGCAGTACTTC
cdr3_aa: CASSVDYSEAYEQYF

j_call: TRBJ2-7
clone_size: NA
d_call: TRBD2
v_call: TRBV28
cdr3_nt: TGTGCCAGCAGTTTCCATGGACTAGCGGGAGTTGCAGGTGGCGAGCAGTACTTC
cdr3_aa: CASSFHGLAGVAGGEQYF

j_call: TRBJ1-2
clone_size: NA
d_call: TRBD1
v_call: TRBV6-6
cdr3_nt: TGTGCCAGCTACGCAGGACAGGGTTTTTTCGGCTACACCTTC
cdr3_aa: CASYAGQGFFGYTF

j_call: TRBJ2-3
clone_size: NA
d_call: TRBD2
v_call: TRBV27
cdr3_nt: TGTGCCAGCAGCCAGGGACTAGCGGCCACAGATACGCAGTATTTT
cdr3_aa: CASSQGLAATDTQYF

j_call: TRBJ1-2
clone_size: once
d_call: NA
v_call: TRBV5-4
cdr3_nt: TGTGCCAGCAGCTTGGCACAGACGTCCATGGGCTACACCTTC
cdr3_aa: CASSLAQTSMGYTF

j_call: TRBJ2-7
clone_size: NA
d_call: NA
v_call: TRBV4-2
cdr3_nt: TGTGCCAGCAGCCAAGTGGTCATCGTTGCTAACTCCTACGAGCAGTACTTC
cdr3_aa: CASSQVVIVANSYEQYF

j_call: TRBJ2-3
clone_size: NA
d_call: NA
v_call: TRBV28
cdr3_nt: TGTGCCAGCAGTCCTCCCCATCGGGATACGCAGTATTTT
cdr3_aa: CASSPPHRDTQYF

j_call: TRBJ2-2
clone_size: once
d_call: TRBD2
v_call: TRBV10-3
cdr3_nt: TGTGCCATCAGTGACCTTAACTCCTCGGCGGAGCGGGAGAACACCGGGGAGCTGTTTTTT
cdr3_aa: CAISDLNSSAERENTGELFF

j_call: TRBJ1-2
clone_size: NA
d_call: NA
v_call: TRBV7-2
cdr3_nt: TGTGCCAGCAGCTTAGCCAGGGCAGGCTATGGCTACACCTTC
cdr3_aa: CASSLARAGYGYTF

j_call: TRBJ1-4
clone_size: NA
d_call: NA
v_call: TRBV6-6
cdr3_nt: TGTGCCAGCAGTTACCGAGAAGAAAAACTGTTTTTT
cdr3_aa: CASSYREEKLFF

j_call: TRBJ2-5
clone_size: NA
d_call: TRBD2
v_call: TRBV13
cdr3_nt: TGTGCCAGCAGCTTATTGCCCAAATTGGGGGAGGGGTTTGAAGAGACCCAGTACTTC
cdr3_aa: CASSLLPKLGEGFEETQYF

j_call: TRBJ2-7
clone_size: NA
d_call: NA
v_call: TRBV7-9
cdr3_nt: TGTGCCAGCAGCTTAGCAGGGGCAGATACCTACGAGCAGTACTTC
cdr3_aa: CASSLAGADTYEQYF

j_call: TRBJ1-5
clone_size: NA
d_call: TRBD1
v_call: TRBV15
cdr3_nt: TGTGCCACCAGCAGAGACGCTTCAGGGGGTCAGCCCCAGCATTTT
cdr3_aa: CATSRDASGGQPQHF

j_call: TRBJ1-4
clone_size: NA
d_call: TRBD1
v_call: TRBV7-9
cdr3_nt: TGTGCCAGCAGCTTTTTTGTGACAGGGGGTGAAAAACTGTTTTTT
cdr3_aa: CASSFFVTGGEKLFF

j_call: TRBJ1-1
clone_size: NA
d_call: TRBD1
v_call: TRBV4-3
cdr3_nt: TGCGCCAGCAGCCACCTCCTTGGACAGGGCACTGAAGCTTTCTTT
cdr3_aa: CASSHLLGQGTEAFF

j_call: TRBJ2-2
clone_size: NA
d_call: TRBD2
v_call: TRBV7-2
cdr3_nt: TGTGCCAGCAGCATTAGCCGACTAGCGGGAGACCGCGGGGAGCTGTTTTTT
cdr3_aa: CASSISRLAGDRGELFF

j_call: TRBJ2-1
clone_size: NA
d_call: TRBD2
v_call: TRBV11-2
cdr3_nt: TGTGCCAGCAGCTCGGGACTAGCAGGCGATGAGCAGTTCTTC
cdr3_aa: CASSSGLAGDEQFF

j_call: TRBJ2-5
clone_size: NA
d_call: TRBD1
v_call: TRBV7-2
cdr3_nt: TGTGCCAGCAGCCCTACAGGGGGCGCGGAGACCCAGTACTTC
cdr3_aa: CASSPTGGAETQYF

j_call: TRBJ1-2
clone_size: NA
d_call: TRBD1
v_call: TRBV5-4
cdr3_nt: TGTGCCAGCACGGGGACAGGGGGTAACTATGGCTACACCTTC
cdr3_aa: CASTGTGGNYGYTF

j_call: TRBJ1-6
clone_size: NA
d_call: NA
v_call: TRBV9
cdr3_nt: TGTGCCAGCAGTGCCCGAGGCGGACAGAATTCACCCCTCCACTTT
cdr3_aa: CASSARGGQNSPLHF